The clone carrying this T cell receptor (beta chain) was seen ten or more times. Its antigen is still unknown. J gave up 5 bases and V 6 bases, and 7 bases lay outside the gene matches. This CDR3 has 14 residues. These data are taken from a study of neurological immune-mediated disorders. Time point reported: longitudinal time-point 2. Unsorted libraries came from 2 million PBMCs stored at -80 °C. The authors made cDNA by 5'RACE with 10-nucleotide random UMIs. Using its own MiXCR run on the 5' RACE reads, TCRdb lists one record per CDR3 protein. The repertoire holds 81,000 or so distinct CDR3 sequences, with over 10% as singletons. Study results and limitations: CDR3 amino acid sequences found in expanded clones were never shared across subjects, suggesting private repertoires in all groups. Falling below healthy controls, multiple sclerosis showed the least TCR clonal expansion, while HTLV-1-associated myelopathy showed the most.

This TCR was recovered from a female donor with HTLV-1-associated myelopathy (HAM/TSP). Sequences were obtained from PBMCs. The chain joins TRBV12-3 or TRBV12-4 to TRBJ1-5, with 7 bases identical to TRBD1. The CDR3: CASRRTGEDQPQHF. Written as DNA, the CDR3 is TGTGCCAGCAGACGGACAGGTGAGGATCAGCCCCAGCATTTT.